Listed below are T cell receptor beta chains from one sample, sequenced in a study of cytomegalovirus exposure and HLA in healthy donors. Data came from immunoSEQ multiplex PCR; TCRdb stores just in-frame clones and leaves some out. Counted here are 150,000 to 200,000 clones, 70% to 90% occurring once; the ten biggest clones make up about 9.3%. The specimen was PBMCs. The receptors stem from a man aged 18 to 29 in good health and CMV-seropositive. The CDR3 runs from the conserved cysteine through the conserved F or W. The order of the fields is V gene, CDR3 length, clone size, J gene, D gene, CDR3 DNA, CDR3 protein. D genes are given only for firm matches. Clone sizes are given selectively: once, few, many, or a class where the clone is expanded.

TRBV6-1,14,-,TRBJ1-1,TRBD1,TGTGCCAGCAGTTTTAGGGACAGGGGGACTGAAGCTTTCTTT,CASSFRDRGTEAFF
TRBV9,16,-,TRBJ2-1,TRBD2,TGTGCCAGCAGCGTAGTACCTAGCGGGGGGGCCGGTGAGCAGTTCTTC,CASSVVPSGGAGEQFF
TRBV5-6,16,-,TRBJ2-6,-,TGTGCCAGCAGCTTGGAGGCAGGTCGTACGGCCAACGTCCTGACTTTC,CASSLEAGRTANVLTF
TRBV2,16,-,TRBJ2-7,TRBD1,TGTGCCAGCAGCGATTACGGCGGACAGGGGTTCTACGAGCAGTACTTC,CASSDYGGQGFYEQYF
TRBV7-9,13,-,TRBJ2-7,TRBD2,TGTGCCAGCAGGCGGGGGGATTCCTACGAGCAGTACTTC,CASRRGDSYEQYF
TRBV6-1,14,-,TRBJ1-1,-,TGTGCCAGCAGTGCAACACCGATGAACACTGAAGCTTTCTTT,CASSATPMNTEAFF
TRBV6-6,14,few,TRBJ2-2,-,TGTGCCAGCAGCGAAACAGGGAGTGCAGGGGAGCTGTTTTTT,CASSETGSAGELFF
TRBV2,14,once,TRBJ2-1,-,TGTGCCAGCAGTGAGGGGCTAGCGAGGAATGAGCAGTTCTTC,CASSEGLARNEQFF
TRBV27,15,-,TRBJ2-7,TRBD2,TGTGCCAGCAGTCCCGAAGCGGGGGGGAGCTACGAGCAGTACTTC,CASSPEAGGSYEQYF
TRBV28,15,-,TRBJ1-2,-,TGTGCCAGCAGTACTGACAGATTAGCTAACTATGGCTACACCTTC,CASSTDRLANYGYTF
TRBV7-9,16,-,TRBJ1-1,-,TGTGCCAGCAGCCCCAATGGACAGTTCATGAACACTGAAGCTTTCTTT,CASSPNGQFMNTEAFF
TRBV6-6,16,once,TRBJ2-5,TRBD2,TGTGCCAGCACCGCCGGACTAGCAGTTCAGGTGGAGACCCAGTACTTC,CASTAGLAVQVETQYF
TRBV6-1,15,-,TRBJ1-5,TRBD1,TGTGCCAGCAGTGACGTGGGACAGGGCAATCAGCCCCAGCATTTT,CASSDVGQGNQPQHF
TRBV9,14,once,TRBJ1-6,-,TGTGCCAGCAGCGTAGGGGGGGGTAATTCACCCCTCCACTTT,CASSVGGGNSPLHF
TRBV12-5,17,-,TRBJ2-2,TRBD2,TGTGCTAGTGGTTTGACTAGCGGCGCCGCGAACACCGGGGAGCTGTTTTTT,CASGLTSGAANTGELFF
TRBV10-3,17,-,TRBJ1-1,TRBD1,TGTGCCACCCAGAGGACCGGGACAGGGGGCGGAAACACTGAAGCTTTCTTT,CATQRTGTGGGNTEAFF
TRBV30,14,-,TRBJ1-1,-,TGTGCCTGGAGTCTAAGGTTGGCGGGCACTGAAGCTTTCTTT,CAWSLRLAGTEAFF
TRBV19,15,-,TRBJ1-2,-,TGTGCCAGTAGTATACTACAGGGAGGGAGCTATGGCTACACCTTC,CASSILQGGSYGYTF
TRBV29-1,12,-,TRBJ1-2,-,TGCAGCGTTGAAGGGAGTGGCTATGGCTACACCTTC,CSVEGSGYGYTF
TRBV2,11,few,TRBJ1-1,-,TGTGCCAGCAGTGACGACAGCGAAGCTTTCTTT,CASSDDSEAFF
TRBV9,15,-,TRBJ2-3,TRBD2,TGTGCCAGCAGCGCAGACGCTAGCGGGAGAGATACGCAGTATTTT,CASSADASGRDTQYF
TRBV19,14,-,TRBJ1-5,-,TGTGCCAGTAGTCCCTATCAGGGAAATCAGCCCCAGCATTTT,CASSPYQGNQPQHF
TRBV7-8,15,-,TRBJ2-3,-,TGTGCCAGCAGCTTAGAAGGACAGTCCACAGATACGCAGTATTTT,CASSLEGQSTDTQYF
TRBV2,13,-,TRBJ1-3,-,TGTGCCAGCAGCGGTAGCTCTGGAAACACCATATATTTT,CASSGSSGNTIYF
TRBV19,16,-,TRBJ1-6,-,TGTGCCAGTAGTAGCCTAGGACAGAACAGTAATTCACCCCTCCACTTT,CASSSLGQNSNSPLHF
TRBV18,16,-,TRBJ1-2,TRBD1,TGTGCCAGCTCAGCGGATGCAGGGGGCGCGAGCTATGGCTACACCTTC,CASSADAGGASYGYTF
TRBV6-5,13,-,TRBJ1-2,TRBD1,TGTGCCAGCAGTTACAAGACAGGGAATGGCTACACCTTC,CASSYKTGNGYTF
TRBV5-4,14,-,TRBJ1-1,-,TGTGCCAGCAGCTTGGATCAGGGGTGGACTGAAGCTTTCTTT,CASSLDQGWTEAFF
TRBV2,15,-,TRBJ1-2,-,TGTGCCAGCAGTGTACGACAGGCCCTGAACTATGGCTACACCTTC,CASSVRQALNYGYTF
TRBV11-2,18,-,TRBJ1-1,TRBD1,TGTGCCAGCAGCTTCTCGATTCTAAACGACAGGGGGGCCGCGCGAGCTTTCTTT,CASSFSILNDRGAARAFF
TRBV5-4,14,-,TRBJ1-1,-,TGTGCCAGCAGCTTTGGGGGGGTCTTCGCTGAAGCTTTCTTT,CASSFGGVFAEAFF
TRBV10-1,15,-,TRBJ2-1,-,TGCGCCAGCAGTGAGTCGAATCGGGCAAGGGGTGAGCAGTTCTTC,CASSESNRARGEQFF
TRBV29-1,12,few,TRBJ2-1,-,TGCAGCGTTGAGTTGGGGGGCAATGAGCAGTTCTTC,CSVELGGNEQFF
TRBV6-1,14,-,TRBJ2-7,-,TGTGCCAGCAGTGAATTTGGAGGATTAAACGAGCAGTACTTC,CASSEFGGLNEQYF
TRBV9,15,-,TRBJ2-5,TRBD1,TGTGCCAGCAGCGCAGGACAGGGGGCCGGGGAGACCCAGTACTTC,CASSAGQGAGETQYF
TRBV4-2,14,-,TRBJ1-4,-,TGTGCCAGCAGACCCAGTGCAACTAATGAAAAACTGTTTTTT,CASRPSATNEKLFF
TRBV21-1,16,-,TRBJ1-2,-,TGTGCCAGCAGCAAAAGGGCGACAGGGCTGTACTATGGCTACACCTTC,CASSKRATGLYYGYTF
TRBV5-1,14,-,TRBJ1-3,-,TGCGCCAGCAGCTTGCAGGGGTCGGGAAACACCATATATTTT,CASSLQGSGNTIYF
TRBV7-9,18,-,TRBJ1-5,TRBD1,TGTGCCAGCAGCACCTCCCTTACGACAGGGCGGAGCAATCAGCCCCAGCATTTT,CASSTSLTTGRSNQPQHF
TRBV7-9,15,-,TRBJ2-2,-,TGTGCCAGCAGCTTAGTTCAGGGGAACACCGGGGAGCTGTTTTTT,CASSLVQGNTGELFF
TRBV28,14,few,TRBJ1-4,TRBD1,TGTGCCAGCAGCCGCAGGGGGACTGAAGAAAAACTGTTTTTT,CASSRRGTEEKLFF
TRBV4-1,15,few,TRBJ1-4,-,TGCGCCAGCAGCCGGAGTTCGGGGACTAATGAAAAACTGTTTTTT,CASSRSSGTNEKLFF
TRBV5-4,15,-,TRBJ2-5,TRBD2,TGTGCCAGCAGCACGGGACTAGCGGAGCAAGAGACCCAGTACTTC,CASSTGLAEQETQYF
TRBV19,15,-,TRBJ2-2,-,TGTGCCAGTAGTATGGTACAGGGATCCCGAATGAAGCTGTTTTTT,CASSMVQGSRMKLFF
TRBV5-1,14,-,TRBJ2-7,TRBD1,TGCGCCAGCAGCTTGGACAGGGGGCACAACGAGCAGTACTTC,CASSLDRGHNEQYF
TRBV7-3,13,-,TRBJ2-6,TRBD1,TGTGCCAGCAGAGCCGGGACAGGGGACGTCCTGACTTTC,CASRAGTGDVLTF
TRBV30,11,-,TRBJ1-2,TRBD1,TGTGCCTTGACAGGGGGCTATGGCTACACCTTC,CALTGGYGYTF
TRBV9,16,-,TRBJ1-4,-,TGTGCCAGCAGCGTAGGGTGGACAGTTGATAATGAAAAACTGTTTTTT,CASSVGWTVDNEKLFF
TRBV29-1,14,-,TRBJ2-2,-,TGCAGCGTCGATGGGGGACAACATTCAGGGGAGCTGTTTTTT,CSVDGGQHSGELFF
TRBV7-8,16,-,TRBJ1-4,-,TGTGCCAGCAGCTTAGGGCTGGACGGGGGGAGTGAAAAACTGTTTTTT,CASSLGLDGGSEKLFF